A single sample gave rise to the 13 T cell receptor beta chains below, sequenced in a study of blood T cell repertoires in COVID-19. The protocol was immunoSEQ multiplex PCR, while the TCRdb copy is restricted to in-frame clones and leaves out a portion. The data hold tens of thousands of clones, with about 83% observed a single time. The material sequenced was peripheral blood. These receptors originate from a man between 65 and 85 years old with acute or convalescent COVID-19.

This chain links TRBV7-8 with TRBJ2-1; D is uncertain. CDR1 and CDR2 (germline): SGHVS, FQNEAQ. The CDR3 covers 11 residues. V lost 6 bases and J 9 bases, leaving 9 bases between the germline ends. The CDR3 here is CASRRSSEQFF. CDR3 sequence (DNA): TGTGCCAGCAGGAGAAGTAGTGAGCAGTTCTTC.

V gene TRBV2 combines with J gene TRBJ1-6; D uncertain. The V gene lost 4 bases and the J gene lost 7 bases, with 11 bases spanning the gap. This CDR3 has 14 residues. Germline V gene sequence: CDR1 SNHLY, CDR2 FYNNEI. This CDR3 reads CASSATQANSPLHF. The DNA for the CDR3 is TGTGCCAGCAGTGCAACCCAGGCAAATTCACCCCTCCACTTT.

The chain uses TRBV5-6 and TRBJ1-1, with unresolved D. Trimming pared 2 bases from V and 13 bases from J, leaving 21 bases between. CDR3 size: 14 residues. Germline CDR1 and CDR2: SGHDT and YYEEEE. CDR3 sequence reads: CASSFMQKLSGVFF. The CDR3 nucleotides are TGTGCCAGCAGCTTTATGCAAAAACTCTCCGGGGTTTTCTTT.

The chain combines TRBV6-6 with TRBJ1-5; D call uncertain. The CDR3 has 15 residues. Germline V lookup: CDR1 MNHNY, CDR2 SVGAGI (reference sequence). V gave up 6 bases and J gave up 2 bases, with 14 bases separating them. The CDR3 sequence: CASSPVRTGNQPQHF. CDR3 DNA sequence: TGTGCCAGCAGCCCGGTTAGAACTGGCAATCAGCCCCAGCATTTT.

This clone was detected once. The chain uses TRBV3-1 (or the pseudogene TRBV3-2) and TRBJ2-7, with D maybe TRBD1 (5 bases). This CDR3 has 16 amino acids. CDR1 is LGHDT, CDR2 YNNKEL, per germline (reference sequence). Trimming took off 1 base at V and 3 bases at J, with 16 bases between the two ends. CDR3 in DNA: TGTGCCAGCAGCCAAGGGTCTCGCCTGGACAACTACGAGCAGTACTTC. Protein sequence: CASSQGSRLDNYEQYF.

This chain joins TRBV3-1 (or the pseudogene TRBV3-2) and TRBJ2-1; 9 bases are a match to TRBD2. CDR3 size: 22 residues. V lost 0 bases and J lost 0; bases outside the gene matches: 18. Germline CDR1 is LGHDT and CDR2 is YNNKEL (reference sequence). The CDR3 spells CASSQDTSSTSGRGSSYNEQFF. CDR3 in DNA: TGTGCCAGCAGCCAAGACACCTCGAGCACTAGCGGGCGGGGGAGCTCCTACAATGAGCAGTTCTTC.

This clone was found a few times. This rearrangement joins TRBV5-6 to TRBJ1-2, with TRBD1 as a possible D gene (6 bases). V lost 4 bases and J lost 5, with 12 bases in between. Germline loops: CDR1 SGHDT, CDR2 YYEEEE. The CDR3 is 13 amino acids. The CDR3 reads CASSEGTLYGYTF. The CDR3 nucleotides read TGTGCCAGCAGCGAAGGGACACTTTATGGCTACACCTTC.

This chain links TRBV6-5 with TRBJ2-5; 9 bases map to TRBD2. The V gene's germline CDR1 is MNHEY and CDR2 SVGAGI. This CDR3 spans 15 amino acids. With 6 bases clipped from V and 5 bases from J, the junction kept 10 bases outside the gene matches. The CDR3 DNA reads TGTGCCAGCAGCCCCGCGGGAGGGCCCAGTGAGACCCAGTACTTC. Protein product: CASSPAGGPSETQYF.

V usage is TRBV5-4 and J usage is TRBJ1-1; D is ambiguous. The CDR3 runs to 13 residues. Trimming removed 0 bases at V and 1 base at J, with 4 bases between. Germline CDR1 and CDR2: SGHNT and YYREEE (reference sequence). The CDR3 is CASSLVRNTEAFF. The CDR3 DNA reads as TGTGCCAGCAGCTTGGTTAGGAACACTGAAGCTTTCTTT.

The rearrangement uses TRBV9 and TRBJ2-7, with 12 nucleotides matching TRBD2. CDR1 and CDR2 from the germline V gene are SGDLS and YYNGEE. This CDR3 contains 16 residues. V lost 4 bases to trimming and J lost 6 bases; unmatched junction nucleotides: 11. CDR3 residues: CASSLSPSGRAGEQYF. In DNA, the CDR3 is TGTGCCAGCAGCCTTAGCCCTAGCGGGAGGGCCGGCGAGCAGTACTTC.

This clone was seen just once. The chain joins TRBV27 to TRBJ2-2, with D tentatively TRBD1 (5 bases). The CDR3 has 15 amino acids. From germline, CDR1 is MNHEY and CDR2 SMNVEV (reference sequence). Trimming left V 1 base short and J 4 bases short, with 10 bases between. DNA of the CDR3: TGTGCCAGCAGTTTATGGAGACAGCGCACCGGGGAGCTGTTTTTT. This codes for CASSLWRQRTGELFF.

This clone was seen just once. The chain has TRBV29-1 and TRBJ2-1; TRBD1 aligns across 7 bases. The V gene's germline CDR1 is SQVTM and CDR2 ANQGSEA. J lost 8 bases, V lost 4 bases, and 8 bases had no gene match. CDR3 length: 13 residues. CDR3 sequence reads: CSVAARGNDEQFF. The CDR3 DNA sequence: TGCAGCGTTGCGGCCAGGGGGAACGATGAGCAGTTCTTC.

The chain joins TRBV6-5 to TRBJ1-1; D unresolved. CDR1 and CDR2 from the germline V gene are MNHEY and SVGAGI. The V end was cut by 6 bases, the J end by 1 base, with 12 bases between. The CDR3 consists of 14 residues. As DNA, the CDR3 is TGTGCCAGCAGCCTATCAGGCCCGAACACTGAAGCTTTCTTT. It encodes CASSLSGPNTEAFF.